The 18 T cell receptor beta chains presented below share a single source sample, sequenced in a study of CD8+ T cells in alopecia areata. cDNA serving as the sequencing template came from extracted, reverse transcribed RNA. Clones were sequenced by immunoSEQ multiplex PCR, and TCRdb holds only the in-frame ones, with some missing. In the table there are approximately 91,000 clones, roughly 42% of which are singletons. Specimen: CD4+ T cells sorted from blood. These receptors were obtained from a human donor with alopecia areata.

The rearrangement joins TRBV2 to TRBJ2-3, with a weak D call TRBD2 (5 bases). CDR1 SNHLY and CDR2 FYNNEI come from the germline V gene. The CDR3 is 17 amino acids. The ends were cut back, 6 bases at V and 2 bases at J, with 21 bases in the middle. The CDR3 region has the DNA TGTGCCAGCAGGCCCGGGAAGATGGGCCGAGACACAGATACGCAGTATTTT. Translation gives CASRPGKMGRDTDTQYF.

The chain links TRBV30 to TRBJ2-3, with unresolved D. The CDR3 contains 11 residues. V gave up 2 bases and J gave up 6 bases, with 6 bases separating them. Germline V gives CDR1 GTSNPN, CDR2 SVGIG (reference sequence). CDR3 coding DNA: TGTGCCTGGAGTCTTTCTGATACGCAGTATTTT. Its translation: CAWSLSDTQYF.

This clone was recorded a few times. The chain couples TRBV29-1 to TRBJ1-5, with 7 bases lining up with TRBD1. The CDR3 totals 13 residues. CDR1 SQVTM and CDR2 ANQGSEA come from the germline V gene. The trim removed 4 bases at V and 5 bases at J, leaving 5 bases unmatched. The CDR3 loop reads CSVVQGSDQPQHF. CDR3 DNA: TGCAGCGTTGTACAGGGGAGCGATCAGCCCCAGCATTTT.

The V and J genes are TRBV29-1 and TRBJ1-6; no clear D gene. From germline, CDR1 is SQVTM and CDR2 ANQGSEA. The V end lost 4 bases, the J end lost 5 bases, and 12 bases lay between the germline ends. CDR3 length: 14 residues. For the CDR3, the DNA is TGCAGCGTTGCTGGCGGCCTAGATAATTCACCCCTCCACTTT. This translates into CSVAGGLDNSPLHF.

This clone was detected only a few times. This rearrangement joins TRBV29-1 to TRBJ2-1; 9 nucleotides agree with TRBD2. Trimming removed 2 bases from V and 5 bases from J; junction bases left unmatched: 7. The germline gives CDR1 SQVTM, CDR2 ANQGSEA. This CDR3 has 15 residues. CDR3 bases: TGCAGCGTTGAAAGGGCGGGAGGGAGCCACAATGAGCAGTTCTTC. Translated, it gives CSVERAGGSHNEQFF.

V gene TRBV29-1 combines with J gene TRBJ2-5; TRBD1 matches at 9 bases. The CDR3 length is 12 residues. The germline CDR1 and CDR2 sequences are SQVTM and ANQGSEA. With V trimmed by 7 bases and J by 2 bases, 2 bases remained unmatched. The CDR3 spells CSAQGAQETQYF. For the CDR3, the DNA is TGCAGCGCACAGGGGGCTCAAGAGACCCAGTACTTC.

The chain uses TRBV29-1 and TRBJ2-7; 7 positions match TRBD1. CDR3 size: 14 residues. V lost 4 bases to trimming and J lost 3 bases; unmatched junction nucleotides: 9. CDR1 SQVTM and CDR2 ANQGSEA come from the germline V gene. Here the CDR3 reads CSVARTAGGYEQYF. In DNA form, the CDR3 reads TGCAGCGTTGCAAGGACCGCAGGGGGCTACGAGCAGTACTTC.

This clone was seen a few times. The chain links TRBV29-1 to TRBJ2-3; the D is unclear. Germline V CDR1 and CDR2: SQVTM, ANQGSEA. Between the trimmed V and J ends, which lost 4 bases and 3 bases, there was a span of 11 bases. The CDR3 spans 13 residues. CDR3 amino acids: CSVVSFGTDTQYF. The CDR3 DNA is TGCAGCGTTGTGTCGTTCGGGACAGATACGCAGTATTTT.

The chain is built from TRBV5-4 and TRBJ1-2, with 7 bases matching TRBD1. CDR3 length: 13 residues. V shed 6 bases, J shed 6 bases, and the junction held 8 bases outside the gene matches. Germline-derived CDR1 and CDR2 are SGHNT and YYREEE (reference sequence). The CDR3 DNA reads as TGTGCCAGCAAAAGACAGGGCCTCCATGGCTACACCTTC. It codes for CASKRQGLHGYTF.

V usage is TRBV30 and J usage is TRBJ2-1, with 9 nucleotides matching TRBD2. After removal of 5 bases from V and 6 bases from J, the junction contained 5 bases not matched to a gene. Germline values: CDR1 GTSNPN, CDR2 SVGIG (reference sequence). The CDR3 totals 13 residues. In DNA, the CDR3 is TGTGCCTGGGGTAGCGGGAGAACCAATGAGCAGTTCTTC. It translates to CAWGSGRTNEQFF.

This rearrangement joins TRBV30 to TRBJ2-2, with D maybe TRBD2 (6 bases). Germline V gives CDR1 GTSNPN, CDR2 SVGIG (reference sequence). Trimming took 5 bases from V and 5 from J, leaving 6 bases between them. This CDR3 spans 11 amino acids. This CDR3 is CAWAGTGELFF. The DNA for the CDR3 is TGTGCCTGGGCGGGAACCGGGGAGCTGTTTTTT.

CDR3 amino acids: CSVRQGNQPQHF. The CDR3 region has the DNA TGCAGCGTACGACAGGGAAATCAGCCCCAGCATTTT. This rearrangement joins TRBV29-1 to TRBJ1-5; 7 bases are a match to TRBD1. With 6 bases clipped from V and 4 bases from J, the junction kept 3 bases outside the gene matches. Germline V gene data show CDR1 as SQVTM and CDR2 as ANQGSEA. The CDR3 is 12 amino acids.

This clone has just a few counts. The genes are TRBV29-1 and TRBJ2-7; D may be TRBD1 (6 bases). Germline V lookup: CDR1 SQVTM, CDR2 ANQGSEA. The CDR3 covers 13 residues. Trimming removed 4 bases at V and 0 bases at J, with 10 bases between. The CDR3 DNA is TGCAGCGTTGTATCCAGGGGCTCCTACGAGCAGTACTTC. Encoded protein: CSVVSRGSYEQYF.

This clone was counted only a few times. V and J are TRBV9 and TRBJ2-5, with TRBD1 matching 8 bases. CDR1 SGDLS and CDR2 YYNGEE come from the germline V gene. This CDR3 region has 14 residues. V lost 3 bases to trimming and J lost 5 bases; unmatched junction nucleotides: 6. DNA for the CDR3: TGTGCCAGCAGCGCAAACACAGGGGGGGAGACCCAGTACTTC. It yields the protein CASSANTGGETQYF.

The chain is built from TRBV20-1 and TRBJ2-7, with no clear D. The V end was cut by 2 bases, the J end by 3 bases, with 5 bases between. CDR1 and CDR2 (germline): DFQATT, SNEGSKA (reference sequence). CDR3 length: 11 amino acids. In DNA form, the CDR3 reads TGCAGTGCTAGAAAGGACTACGAGCAGTACTTC. This codes for CSARKDYEQYF.

The chain joins TRBV29-1 to TRBJ2-3; D is unclear. This CDR3 is built from 12 residues. The V and J ends lost 3 bases and 1 base respectively, with 5 bases between them. The V gene's germline CDR1 is SQVTM and CDR2 ANQGSEA. CDR3 nucleotide sequence: TGCAGCGTTGATGGTCGCACAGATACGCAGTATTTT. Translation: CSVDGRTDTQYF.

This clone was seen a handful of times. The V gene is TRBV2, the J gene TRBJ1-6; D possibly corresponds to TRBD1 (6 bases). The germline V gene has CDR1 SNHLY and CDR2 FYNNEI. V dropped 8 bases and J dropped 19 bases, with 21 bases sitting between them. This CDR3 is built from 12 residues. For the CDR3, the DNA is TGTGCCAGCTTGAGGGGGGCGAGCCGCCAGCACTTT. Encoded protein: CASLRGASRQHF.

V and J are TRBV30 and TRBJ2-7; D not certain. Trimming took 6 bases from V and 4 from J, leaving 19 bases between them. CDR1 GTSNPN and CDR2 SVGIG come from the germline V gene (reference sequence). The CDR3 has 14 amino acids. CDR3 loop: CACMSSRARYEQYF. The CDR3 region has the DNA TGTGCCTGTATGTCCAGCAGAGCTCGTTACGAGCAGTACTTC.